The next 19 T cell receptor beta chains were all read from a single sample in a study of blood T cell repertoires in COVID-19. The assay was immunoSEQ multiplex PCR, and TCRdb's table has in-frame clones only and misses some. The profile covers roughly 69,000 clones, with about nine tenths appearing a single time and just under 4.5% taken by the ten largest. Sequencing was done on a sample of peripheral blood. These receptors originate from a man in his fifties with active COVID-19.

The CDR3 region has the DNA TGTGCCAGTAGTCCCTCTGGGCAGGGGGCTAATCAGCCCCAGCATTTT. It yields the protein CASSPSGQGANQPQHF. The rearrangement links TRBV19 to TRBJ1-5; 8 bases agree with TRBD1. Germline V lookup: CDR1 LNHDA, CDR2 SQIVND (reference sequence). This CDR3 spans 16 amino acids. With 5 bases clipped from V and 4 bases from J, the junction kept 10 bases outside the gene matches.

CDR3: CASSLSPGTRETQYF. The CDR3 DNA reads as TGTGCCAGCAGCTTATCTCCCGGGACTAGAGAGACCCAGTACTTC. J is TRBJ2-5 and V is TRBV7-2; TRBD2 aligns across 8 bases. This CDR3 contains 15 residues. Germline values: CDR1 SGHTA, CDR2 FQGNSA. With V trimmed by 2 bases and J by 4 bases, 6 bases remained unmatched.

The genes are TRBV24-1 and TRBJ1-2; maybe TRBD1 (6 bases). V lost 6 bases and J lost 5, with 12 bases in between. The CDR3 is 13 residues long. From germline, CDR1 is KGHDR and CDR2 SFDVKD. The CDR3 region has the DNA TGTGCCACCAGTCAGGGGAATTATTATGGCTACACCTTC. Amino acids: CATSQGNYYGYTF.

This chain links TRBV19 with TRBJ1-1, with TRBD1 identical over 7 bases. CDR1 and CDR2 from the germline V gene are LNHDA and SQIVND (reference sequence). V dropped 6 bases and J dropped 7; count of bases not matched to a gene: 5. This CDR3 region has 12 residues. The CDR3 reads CASRQGSNEAFF. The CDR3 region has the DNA TGTGCCAGTAGACAGGGGAGTAATGAAGCTTTCTTT.

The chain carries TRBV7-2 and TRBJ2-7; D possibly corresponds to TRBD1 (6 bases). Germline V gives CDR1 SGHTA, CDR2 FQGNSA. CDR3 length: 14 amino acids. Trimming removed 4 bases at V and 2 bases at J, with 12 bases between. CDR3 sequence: CASSSPGQAYEQYF. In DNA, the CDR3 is TGTGCCAGCAGCTCCCCGGGACAAGCCTACGAGCAGTACTTC. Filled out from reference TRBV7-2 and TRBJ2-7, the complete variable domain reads GAGVSQSPSNKVTEKGKDVELRCDPISGHTALYWYRQSLGQGLEFLIYFQGNSAPDKSGLPSDRFSAERTGGSVSTLTIQRTQQEDSAVYLCASSSPGQAYEQYFGPGTRLTVT.

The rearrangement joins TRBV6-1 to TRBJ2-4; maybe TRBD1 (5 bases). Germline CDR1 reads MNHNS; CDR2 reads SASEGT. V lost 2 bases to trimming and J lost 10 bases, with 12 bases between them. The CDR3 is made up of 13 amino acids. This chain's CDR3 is CASSETGIGIQYF. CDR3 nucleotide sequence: TGTGCCAGCAGTGAAACAGGAATCGGTATTCAGTACTTC.

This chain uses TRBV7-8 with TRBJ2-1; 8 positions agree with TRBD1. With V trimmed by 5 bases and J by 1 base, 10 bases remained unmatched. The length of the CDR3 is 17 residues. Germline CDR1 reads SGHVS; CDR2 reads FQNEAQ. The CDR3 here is CASSPAGRTGSYNEQFF. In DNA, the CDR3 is TGTGCCAGCAGCCCCGCGGGGAGGACAGGGTCCTACAATGAGCAGTTCTTC. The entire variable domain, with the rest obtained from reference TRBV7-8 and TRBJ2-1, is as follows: GAGVSQSPRYKVAKRGQDVALRCDPISGHVSLFWYQQALGQGPEFLTYFQNEAQLDKSGLPSDRFFAERPEGSVSTLKIQRTQQEDSAVYLCASSPAGRTGSYNEQFFGPGTRLTVL.

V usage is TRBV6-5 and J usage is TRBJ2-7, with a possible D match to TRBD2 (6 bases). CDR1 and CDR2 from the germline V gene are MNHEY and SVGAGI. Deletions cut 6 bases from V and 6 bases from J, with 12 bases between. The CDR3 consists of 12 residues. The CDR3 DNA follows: TGTGCCAGCAGCCTAAGGCGGGGCGAGCAGTACTTC. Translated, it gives CASSLRRGEQYF.

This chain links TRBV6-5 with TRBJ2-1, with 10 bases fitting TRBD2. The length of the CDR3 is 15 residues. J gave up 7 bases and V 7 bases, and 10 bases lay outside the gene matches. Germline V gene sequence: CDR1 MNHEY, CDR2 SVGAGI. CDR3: CASKRLAGDRNEQFF. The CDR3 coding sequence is TGTGCCAGCAAGCGGCTAGCGGGAGATAGAAATGAGCAGTTCTTC.

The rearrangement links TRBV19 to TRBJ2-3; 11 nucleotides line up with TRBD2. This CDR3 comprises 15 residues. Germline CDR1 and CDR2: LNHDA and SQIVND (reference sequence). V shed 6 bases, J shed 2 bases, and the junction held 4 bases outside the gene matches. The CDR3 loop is CASSGTSGFTDTQYF. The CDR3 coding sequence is TGTGCCAGTAGCGGGACTAGCGGTTTCACAGATACGCAGTATTTT.

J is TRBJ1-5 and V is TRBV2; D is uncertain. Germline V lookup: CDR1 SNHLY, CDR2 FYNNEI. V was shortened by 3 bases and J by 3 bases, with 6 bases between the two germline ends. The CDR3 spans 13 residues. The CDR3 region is CASSDDTNQPQHF. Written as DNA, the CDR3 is TGTGCCAGCAGTGACGACACCAATCAGCCCCAGCATTTT. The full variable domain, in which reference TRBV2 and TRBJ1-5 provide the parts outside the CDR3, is EPEVTQTPSHQVTQMGQEVILRCVPISNHLYFYWYRQILGQKVEFLVSFYNNEISEKSEIFDDQFSVERPDGSNFTLKIRSTKLEDSAMYFCASSDDTNQPQHFGDGTRLSIL.

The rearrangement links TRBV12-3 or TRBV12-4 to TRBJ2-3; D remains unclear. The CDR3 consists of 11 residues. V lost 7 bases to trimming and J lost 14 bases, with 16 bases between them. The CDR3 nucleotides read TGTGCCAGCATCCCCCTGTGGAGTCTGTATTTT. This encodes CASIPLWSLYF.

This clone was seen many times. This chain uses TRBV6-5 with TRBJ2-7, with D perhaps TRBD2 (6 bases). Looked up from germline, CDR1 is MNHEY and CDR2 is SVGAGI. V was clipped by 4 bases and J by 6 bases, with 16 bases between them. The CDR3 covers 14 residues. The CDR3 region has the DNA TGTGCCAGCAGTTTTCCGGGACTGGGGTCCGAGCAGTACTTC. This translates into CASSFPGLGSEQYF.

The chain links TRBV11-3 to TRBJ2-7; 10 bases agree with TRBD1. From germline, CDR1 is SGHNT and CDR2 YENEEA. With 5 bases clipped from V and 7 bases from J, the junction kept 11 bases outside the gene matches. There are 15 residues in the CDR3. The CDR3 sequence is CASSPQAGTGEEQYF. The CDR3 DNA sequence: TGTGCCAGCAGCCCCCAAGCCGGGACAGGGGAGGAGCAGTACTTC.

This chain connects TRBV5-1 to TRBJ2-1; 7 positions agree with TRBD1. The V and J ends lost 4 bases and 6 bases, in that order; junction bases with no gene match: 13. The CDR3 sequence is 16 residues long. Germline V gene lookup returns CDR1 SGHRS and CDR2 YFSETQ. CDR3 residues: CASSPPTGTNTNEQFF. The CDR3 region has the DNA TGCGCCAGCAGCCCACCGACAGGGACCAATACCAATGAGCAGTTCTTC.

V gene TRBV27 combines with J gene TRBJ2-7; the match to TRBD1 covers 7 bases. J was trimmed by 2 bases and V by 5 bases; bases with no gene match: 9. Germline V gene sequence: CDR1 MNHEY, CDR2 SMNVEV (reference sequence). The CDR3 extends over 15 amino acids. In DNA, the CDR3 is TGTGCCAGCAGTGATACAGGGGCCAAAGCCTACGAGCAGTACTTC. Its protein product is CASSDTGAKAYEQYF.

For the CDR3, the DNA is TGTGCTAGTGAAAAGACAGGCACAGATACGCAGTATTTT. It is translated as CASEKTGTDTQYF. This chain links TRBV12-5 with TRBJ2-3, with D possibly matching TRBD1 (5 bases). Germline loops: CDR1 LGHNT, CDR2 FRNRAP. This CDR3 spans 13 amino acids. Trimming cost V 7 bases and J 1 base, with 9 bases left between them.

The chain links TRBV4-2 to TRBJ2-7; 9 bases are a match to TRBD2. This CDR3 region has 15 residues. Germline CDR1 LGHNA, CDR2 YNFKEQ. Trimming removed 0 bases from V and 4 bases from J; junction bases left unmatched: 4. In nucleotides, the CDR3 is TGTGCCAGCAGCCAAGATGCGGGGGGGTATTACGAGCAGTACTTC. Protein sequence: CASSQDAGGYYEQYF.

For the CDR3, the DNA is TGTGCCAGCAGCGCCTACGAGCAGTACTTC. Its translation is CASSAYEQYF. The J gene is TRBJ2-7, the V gene TRBV28, with D unresolved. Germline CDR1 reads MDHEN; CDR2 reads SYDVKM. The CDR3 spans 10 residues. V was clipped by 6 bases and J by 2 bases, with 2 bases between them.